This record covers a single TCR beta chain. This record belongs to a study of blood T cell repertoires in COVID-19. In the study overall: From the United States, Italy and Spain came samples of acute and convalescent COVID-19.

TCRdb's copy holds only in-frame clones and misses some; the assay was immunoSEQ multiplex PCR. The sample gives 150,000 to 200,000 clones, 90% of which show up once; roughly 0.6% is in the top ten. The CDR3 runs to 16 residues. V lost 5 bases and J lost 5; bases outside the gene matches: 6. CDR1 is SNHLY, CDR2 FYNNEI, per germline. The sequence derives from a man aged 45-65 years with acute or convalescent COVID-19. The J gene is TRBJ1-6, the V gene TRBV2, with TRBD1 matching 10 bases. Sample: peripheral blood. For the CDR3, the DNA is TGTGCCAGCAGTAGAGCGACAGGGGGCGATAATTCACCCCTCCACTTT. Protein product: CASSRATGGDNSPLHF.